These 29 T cell receptor beta chains were all obtained from the same sample, sequenced in a study of blood T cell repertoires in COVID-19. Only in-frame clones appear in the TCRdb table, and some are missing; sequencing was by immunoSEQ multiplex PCR. Of 200,000 to 300,000 clones in the sample, about 89% were seen once. The sequenced material came from PBMCs or T cells enriched from blood (not recorded which). These receptor sequences come from a woman aged 18-29 years who had recovered from COVID-19.

CDR3 DNA: TGTGCCAGCAGTTACTCTCGGGACAGTCTTAATCAGCCCCAGCATTTT. Amino acids: CASSYSRDSLNQPQHF. The chain carries TRBV6-2 or TRBV6-3 and TRBJ1-5; 7 positions match TRBD1. The V segment lost 0 bases and the J segment 4 bases; nucleotides outside the gene matches: 6. The CDR3 spans 16 residues. Germline CDR1 reads MNHEY; CDR2 reads SVGEGT.

The V gene is TRBV7-9, the J gene TRBJ1-3; D is undetermined. Germline lookup yields CDR1 SEHNR and CDR2 FQNEAQ (reference sequence). Trimming pared 1 base from V and 3 bases from J, leaving 13 bases between. The CDR3 totals 16 residues. CDR3 nucleotides: TGTGCCAGCAGCTTAGGGGCACAGCAACTTGGAAACACCATATATTTT. Residues: CASSLGAQQLGNTIYF.

This chain's CDR3 is CASSRQPRAMGNTIYF. In DNA form, the CDR3 reads TGTGCCAGCAGTCGACAACCCCGCGCGATGGGAAACACCATATATTTT. This chain uses TRBV6-6 with TRBJ1-3, with D unresolved. The CDR3 length is 16 residues. V lost 5 bases, J lost 4 bases, and 18 bases lay in between. Germline CDR1 and CDR2: MNHNY and SVGAGI (reference sequence).

This clone was counted a single time. The chain is built from TRBV5-1 and TRBJ1-1; D not certain. The V gene lost 3 bases and the J gene lost 2 bases, with 11 bases spanning the gap. This CDR3 is 14 amino acids long. Germline V lookup: CDR1 SGHRS, CDR2 YFSETQ. CDR3 nucleotides: TGCGCCAGCAGCTGGGGAGTAGGCAACACTGAAGCTTTCTTT. This sequence encodes CASSWGVGNTEAFF.

CDR3 bases: TGTGCCAGCAGCCCACGACAGGTTACGTATGGCTACACCTTC. Encoded protein: CASSPRQVTYGYTF. The V and J genes are TRBV7-2 and TRBJ1-2; TRBD1 might be the D (6 bases). CDR3 size: 14 residues. The V end lost 5 bases, the J end lost 5 bases, and 15 bases lay between the germline ends. Germline V lookup: CDR1 SGHTA, CDR2 FQGNSA.

There are a few counts of this clone. The V and J genes are TRBV11-3 and TRBJ1-4; 8 nucleotides align to TRBD1. The CDR3 has 13 residues. The trim removed 3 bases at V and 6 bases at J, leaving 0 bases unmatched. CDR1 is SGHNT, CDR2 YENEEA, per germline. The CDR3 loop reads CASSLDRDEKLFF. The DNA of the CDR3 is TGTGCCAGCAGCTTGGACAGGGATGAAAAACTGTTTTTT.

This chain uses TRBV6-5 with TRBJ2-7, with D possibly matching TRBD2 (6 bases). Per germline, CDR1 MNHEY and CDR2 SVGAGI. Trimming stripped 0 bases from V and 4 bases from J, with 13 bases between. This CDR3 comprises 15 residues. The CDR3: CASSYSSGASYEQYF. The CDR3, as DNA: TGTGCCAGCAGTTACTCTAGCGGAGCGTCGTACGAGCAGTACTTC.

This rearrangement joins TRBV19 to TRBJ2-2, with a weak D call TRBD1 (8 bases). Trimming took off 8 bases at V and 3 bases at J, with 16 bases between the two ends. Germline CDR1 LNHDA, CDR2 SQIVND (reference sequence). This CDR3 spans 15 amino acids. The CDR3 DNA follows: TGTGCCAGTCGCACTACAGGGGGGGACACCGGGGAGCTGTTTTTT. Translating gives CASRTTGGDTGELFF.

The chain recombines TRBV6-2 or TRBV6-3 with TRBJ1-2, with 12 bases that match TRBD1. CDR1 is MNHEY, CDR2 SVGEGT, per germline. Trimming removed 4 bases from V and 4 bases from J; junction bases left unmatched: 1. The CDR3 covers 14 residues. CDR3 DNA: TGTGCCAGCAGTTGGGACAGGGGGCTCTATGGCTACACCTTC. Translating gives CASSWDRGLYGYTF.

This chain's CDR3 is CASSQPAGNQYF. The CDR3 region has the DNA TGCGCCAGCAGCCAACCGGCAGGGAACCAGTACTTC. This chain uses TRBV4-1 with TRBJ2-4; D perhaps matches TRBD1 (5 bases). This CDR3 region has 12 residues. Per the germline V gene, CDR1 is MGHRA and CDR2 is YSYEKL. Trimming shortened V by 2 bases and J by 13 bases, and 12 bases separated the two germline ends.

This chain links TRBV11-2 with TRBJ2-1; TRBD2 matches 9 bases. CDR3 length equals 15 residues. The V gene end was trimmed by 4 bases and the J gene end by 4 bases; junction bases not matched to a gene: 5. Per germline, CDR1 SGHAT and CDR2 FQNNGV. CDR3 in DNA: TGTGCCAGCAGCTCTATAGCGGGAGTATACAATGAGCAGTTCTTC. It yields the protein CASSSIAGVYNEQFF.

The chain employs TRBV3-1 (or the pseudogene TRBV3-2) and TRBJ1-2; D unresolved. The CDR3 is 19 residues long. Trimming pared 0 bases from V and 5 bases from J, leaving 25 bases between. Looked up from germline, CDR1 is LGHDT and CDR2 is YNNKEL (reference sequence). In DNA form, the CDR3 reads TGTGCCAGCAGCCAAGATAATGGAGCGACTTCTGCGACCCTGTATGGCTACACCTTC. This encodes CASSQDNGATSATLYGYTF.

The V call is TRBV28, the J call TRBJ1-2; tentative D call: TRBD1 (5 bases). CDR3 length equals 13 residues. The germline gives CDR1 MDHEN, CDR2 SYDVKM. Trimming removed 5 bases at V and 3 bases at J, with 10 bases between. CDR3 sequence: CASSGTSHYGYTF. The CDR3 DNA is TGTGCCAGCAGTGGGACTTCGCACTATGGCTACACCTTC.

This clone came up a few times. The rearrangement uses TRBV27 and TRBJ1-1, with D unclear. Germline CDR1 and CDR2: MNHEY and SMNVEV (reference sequence). The CDR3 loop spans 13 amino acids. Trimming removed 5 bases at V and 10 bases at J, with 17 bases between. The CDR3, as DNA: TGTGCCAGCAGTCCCCGGGCGGGGTTGAGAGCTTTCTTT. Residues: CASSPRAGLRAFF.

This chain joins TRBV7-9 and TRBJ1-4, with no clear D. From germline, CDR1 is SEHNR and CDR2 FQNEAQ (reference sequence). V lost 1 base to trimming and J lost 7 bases, with 7 bases between them. The CDR3 has 13 residues. The chain's CDR3 is CASSLDSGEKLFF. The CDR3 region has the DNA TGTGCCAGCAGCTTAGACAGTGGTGAAAAACTGTTTTTT.

The sample holds one count of this clone. The chain's CDR3 is CASRSSNQPQHF. Written as DNA, the CDR3 is TGTGCCAGCAGATCAAGCAATCAGCCCCAGCATTTT. This chain links TRBV12-3 or TRBV12-4 with TRBJ1-5; no firm D call. V was trimmed by 6 bases and J by 1 base, leaving 4 bases between them. This CDR3 is 12 amino acids long.

The chain has TRBV14 and TRBJ2-2, with 9 bases identical to TRBD2. Germline V lookup: CDR1 SGHDN, CDR2 FVKESK. This CDR3 is built from 15 residues. Trimming cost V 4 bases and J 7 bases; bases outside gene matches: 7. The CDR3 nucleotides read TGTGCCAGCAGCCCCGCTAGCGGGATGGGCGGGGAGCTGTTTTTT. This codes for CASSPASGMGGELFF.

This chain uses TRBV30 with TRBJ2-7; the match to TRBD1 covers 9 bases. CDR1 GTSNPN and CDR2 SVGIG come from the germline V gene (reference sequence). J gave up 4 bases and V 3 bases, and 4 bases lay outside the gene matches. The length of the CDR3 is 13 residues. CDR3 bases: TGTGCCTGGAGGCGGACAGGGGCTTACGAGCAGTACTTC. Its protein is CAWRRTGAYEQYF.

The V and J genes are TRBV24-1 and TRBJ2-1; 9 nucleotides align to TRBD2. Germline V gives CDR1 KGHDR, CDR2 SFDVKD. The CDR3 runs to 18 residues. The V gene end was trimmed by 5 bases and the J gene end by 8 bases; junction bases not matched to a gene: 18. The CDR3 spells CATSALASGETVHDEQFF. Written as DNA, the CDR3 is TGTGCCACCAGTGCCCTGGCTAGCGGGGAGACAGTACACGATGAGCAGTTCTTC.

The chain combines TRBV7-2 with TRBJ2-3; D unclear. Germline V lookup: CDR1 SGHTA, CDR2 FQGNSA. The CDR3 has 12 residues. The V end was cut by 5 bases, the J end by 2 bases, with 5 bases between. CDR3 protein: CASSTHTDTQYF. The CDR3 coding sequence is TGTGCCAGCAGCACACACACAGATACGCAGTATTTT.

The gene calls are TRBV7-8 and TRBJ1-5; 9 bases agree with TRBD1. The CDR3 sequence is 14 residues long. In germline, CDR1 is SGHVS, CDR2 FQNEAQ. J was trimmed by 7 bases and V by 5 bases; bases with no gene match: 6. CDR3 region: CASSRDRDKQPQHF. The CDR3 DNA follows: TGTGCCAGCAGCAGGGACAGGGATAAACAGCCCCAGCATTTT.

The rearrangement links TRBV19 to TRBJ1-1; tentative D call: TRBD1 (6 bases). Germline CDR1 reads LNHDA; CDR2 reads SQIVND (reference sequence). Trimming removed 6 bases from V and 1 base from J, with 18 bases in between. This CDR3 is built from 16 residues. The CDR3 reads CASSLDWTDQNTEAFF. CDR3 nucleotides: TGTGCCAGTAGCTTAGATTGGACAGATCAGAACACTGAAGCTTTCTTT.

This clone turned up a few times. CDR3 loop: CASSKGPGTGDEKLFF. The CDR3 region has the DNA TGTGCCAGCAGCAAAGGCCCCGGGACAGGGGATGAAAAACTGTTTTTT. V usage is TRBV21-1 and J usage is TRBJ1-4; the DNA was not used to check the table's D call, TRBD1. TRBV21-1 is an annotated pseudogene. The CDR3 consists of 16 residues.

V is TRBV5-4 and J is TRBJ1-2, with 9 positions matching TRBD1. CDR3 size: 16 residues. The V and J ends lost 0 bases and 1 base, in that order; junction bases with no gene match: 4. Looked up from germline, CDR1 is SGHNT and CDR2 is YYREEE (reference sequence). The CDR3 reads CASSLATGQGNYGYTF. The CDR3 coding sequence is TGTGCCAGCAGCTTGGCGACGGGACAGGGTAACTATGGCTACACCTTC. Filled out from reference TRBV5-4 and TRBJ1-2, the complete variable domain reads ETGVTQSPTHLIKTRGQQVTLRCSSQSGHNTVSWYQQALGQGPQFIFQYYREEENGRGNFPPRFSGLQFPNYSSELNVNALELDDSALYLCASSLATGQGNYGYTFGSGTRLTVV.

The chain employs TRBV5-1 and TRBJ1-1; D not resolved. This CDR3 has 15 amino acids. Germline V CDR1 and CDR2: SGHRS, YFSETQ. Deletions cut 4 bases from V and 0 bases from J, with 13 bases between. The CDR3 sequence: CASSPEGLLNTEAFF. The CDR3 region has the DNA TGCGCCAGCAGCCCCGAGGGATTACTGAACACTGAAGCTTTCTTT.

V gene TRBV28 combines with J gene TRBJ2-7; possible D gene TRBD1, 6 bases. Germline V gene sequence: CDR1 MDHEN, CDR2 SYDVKM. Trimming removed 7 bases at V and 0 bases at J, with 7 bases between. The CDR3 is made up of 12 amino acids. CDR3 region: CASNRASYEQYF. The DNA for the CDR3 is TGTGCCAGCAACAGGGCCTCCTACGAGCAGTACTTC. Together with reference TRBV28 and TRBJ2-7, the CDR3 gives the full variable domain: DVKVTQSSRYLVKRTGEKVFLECVQDMDHENMFWYRQDPGLGLRLIYFSYDVKMKEKGDIPEGYSVSREKKERFSLILESASTNQTSMYLCASNRASYEQYFGPGTRLTVT.

Worth noting for this clone: The conserved closing phenylalanine or tryptophan is absent in this CDR3, likely reflecting a read error. No DNA is shown, since the ends of the CDR3 on it are uncertain; the CDR3 is the one TCRdb lists. V and J are TRBV5-5 and TRBJ2-3; the D call TRBD2 from the table was never checked on the DNA. Germline V gene sequence: CDR1 SGHKS, CDR2 YYEKEE (reference sequence). The CDR3 comprises 16 residues, both ends counted. This chain's CDR3 is CASSADRTGTSGIPSP.

For the CDR3, the DNA is TGCGCCAGCAGCCAAGATGGGACAGGGCTCACTGGGGCCAACGTCCTGACTTTC. This codes for CASSQDGTGLTGANVLTF. The chain has TRBV4-1 and TRBJ2-6, with 9 positions matching TRBD1. Per germline, CDR1 MGHRA and CDR2 YSYEKL. The trim removed 0 bases at V and 2 bases at J, leaving 5 bases unmatched. This CDR3 is built from 18 residues.

The V call is TRBV6-2 or TRBV6-3, the J call TRBJ2-7, with 10 bases matching TRBD2. With V trimmed by 0 bases and J by 2 bases, 7 bases remained unmatched. Germline-derived CDR1 and CDR2 are MNHEY and SVGEGT. The CDR3 consists of 17 residues. The CDR3 DNA reads TGTGCCAGCAGTTACTCCGCCAGCGGGGGGGCCCCCTACGAGCAGTACTTC. Protein sequence: CASSYSASGGAPYEQYF.